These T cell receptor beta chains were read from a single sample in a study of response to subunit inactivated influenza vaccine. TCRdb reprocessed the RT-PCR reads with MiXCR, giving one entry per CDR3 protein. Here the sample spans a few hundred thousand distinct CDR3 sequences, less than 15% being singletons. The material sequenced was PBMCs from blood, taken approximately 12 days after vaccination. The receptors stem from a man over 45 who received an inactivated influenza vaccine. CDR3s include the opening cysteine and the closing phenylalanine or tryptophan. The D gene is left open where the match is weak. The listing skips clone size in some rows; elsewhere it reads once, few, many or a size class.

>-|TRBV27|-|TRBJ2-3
TGTGCCAGCAGTTCAGCCCCTGGAGATACGCAGTATTTT
CASSSAPGDTQYF
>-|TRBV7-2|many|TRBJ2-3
TGTGCCAGCAGCTTCATTGGCACAGATACGCAGTATTTT
CASSFIGTDTQYF
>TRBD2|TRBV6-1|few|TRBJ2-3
TGTGCCAGCAGTAAAGCGGGAGGGCCCGCAGATACGCAGTATTTT
CASSKAGGPADTQYF
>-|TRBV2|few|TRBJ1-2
TGTGCCAGCAGTCCACGCTATGGCTACACCTTC
CASSPRYGYTF
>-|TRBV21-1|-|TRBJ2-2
TGTGCCAGCAGCAGTCAACTAGCGGGGGGGGACACCGGGGAGCTGTTTTTT
CASSSQLAGGDTGELFF
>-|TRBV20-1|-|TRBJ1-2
TGCAGTGCTAATTCGGACTATGGCTACACCTTC
CSANSDYGYTF
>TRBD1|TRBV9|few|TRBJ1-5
TGTGCCAGCAGCGTAACTGGACAGGCCAATCAGCCCCAGCATTTT
CASSVTGQANQPQHF
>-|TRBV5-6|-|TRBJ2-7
TGTGCCAGCAGCTTCGGTAGCGGCTCTTACGAGCAGTACTTC
CASSFGSGSYEQYF
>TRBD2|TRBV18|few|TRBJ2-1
TGTGCCAGCTCACCAATAGCGGGGGGGAGGAATGAGCAGTTCTTC
CASSPIAGGRNEQFF
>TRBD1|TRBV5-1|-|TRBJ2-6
TGCGCCAGCAGCGTCCGACAGGGGCTCTCTGGGGCCAACGTCCTGACTTTC
CASSVRQGLSGANVLTF
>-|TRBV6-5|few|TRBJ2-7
TGTGCCAGCAGTTACGGCAGGGCAGTTTCTGACGAGCAGTACTTC
CASSYGRAVSDEQYF
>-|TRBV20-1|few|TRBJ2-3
TGCAGTGCTAGGAACGGGCTTACAGATACGCAGTATTTT
CSARNGLTDTQYF
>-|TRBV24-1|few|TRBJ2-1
TGTGCCACCAGTGATGCGTACAATGAGCAGTTCTTC
CATSDAYNEQFF
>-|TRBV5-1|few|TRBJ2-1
TGCGCCAGCAGAGGATCCGGGGTTCCCTACAATGAGCAGTTCTTC
CASRGSGVPYNEQFF
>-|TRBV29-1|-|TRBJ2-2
TGCAGCGTTGTGGCCCTCACCGGGGAGCTGTTTTTT
CSVVALTGELFF
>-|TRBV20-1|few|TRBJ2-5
TGCAGTGCTAGAGATGTTGGGGGTGGGAAGACCCAGTACTTC
CSARDVGGGKTQYF
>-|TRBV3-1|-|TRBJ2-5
TGTGCCAGCAGCCAAGAGATCGGGACGTCGGTTCAAGAGACCCAGTACTTC
CASSQEIGTSVQETQYF
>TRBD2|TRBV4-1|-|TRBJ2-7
TGCGCCAGCAGCCCAATGCACGGGGGAGGGAGGAGTGCCGAGCAGTACTTC
CASSPMHGGGRSAEQYF
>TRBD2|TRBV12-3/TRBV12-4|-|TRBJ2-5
TGTGCCAGCAGCTATACCCGGGGGGGCCAAGAGACCCAGTACTTC
CASSYTRGGQETQYF
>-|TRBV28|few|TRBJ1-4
TGTGCCAGCAGTTTTATGGAAACTAATGAAAAACTGTTTTTT
CASSFMETNEKLFF
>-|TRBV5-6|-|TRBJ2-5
TGTGCCAGCAGCGTTCACCTGGAGACCCAGTACTTC
CASSVHLETQYF
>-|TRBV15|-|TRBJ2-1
TGTGCCACCAGCAGAGATGCATGGGGAGTCCATGAGCAGTTCTTC
CATSRDAWGVHEQFF
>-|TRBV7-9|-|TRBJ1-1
TGTGCCAGCCGGGCTCTGCGAGGGGGAGCTGAAGCTTTCTTT
CASRALRGGAEAFF
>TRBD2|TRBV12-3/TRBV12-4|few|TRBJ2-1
TGTGCCAGCAGTTCGGGACTAGTTAAAAGGGATGAGCAGTTCTTC
CASSSGLVKRDEQFF
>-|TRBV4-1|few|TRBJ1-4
TGCGCCAGCAGCAACGGCGAGGGGAATGAAAAACTGTTTTTT
CASSNGEGNEKLFF
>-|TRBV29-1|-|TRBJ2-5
TGCAGCGCCGGTGGGGGGCGGAAGACCCAGTACTTC
CSAGGGRKTQYF
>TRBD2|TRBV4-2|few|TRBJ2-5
TGTGCCAGCAGCCCCAGGCCTTCCGGGGGGGCTCTTGAGACCCAGTACTTC
CASSPRPSGGALETQYF
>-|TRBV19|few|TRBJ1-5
TGTGCCACCGCCGGGCAGGGCACTCAGCCCCAGCATTTT
CATAGQGTQPQHF
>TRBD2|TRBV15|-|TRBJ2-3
TGTGCCACAACCGGGGGATTAGCGGGGGGCACAGATACGCAGTATTTT
CATTGGLAGGTDTQYF
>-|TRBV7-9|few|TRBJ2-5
TGTGCCAGCAGCTTGAGGACTGTGTACCAAGAGACCCAGTACTTC
CASSLRTVYQETQYF
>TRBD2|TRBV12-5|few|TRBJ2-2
TGTGCTAGTGGTTTGGTACTGGGCAGCGGGAGTGGCTCCGGGGAGCTGTTTTTT
CASGLVLGSGSGSGELFF
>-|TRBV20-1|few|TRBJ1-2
TGCAGTGCTTTCTCTTCAAATGGCTACACCTTC
CSAFSSNGYTF
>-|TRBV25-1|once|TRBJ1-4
TGTGCCAGCAGTGTCGGGGGATGGGAAAAACTGTTTTTT
CASSVGGWEKLFF
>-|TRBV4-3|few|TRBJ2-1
TGCGCCAGCAGCCAGAACAGCTACTCCTACAATGAGCAGTTCTTC
CASSQNSYSYNEQFF
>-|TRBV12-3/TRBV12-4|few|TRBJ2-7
TGTGCCAGCAGGATAACGGGGCACTACGAGCAGTACTTC
CASRITGHYEQYF
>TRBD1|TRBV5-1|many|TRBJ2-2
TGCGCCAGCAGCTACAGGGGGCTTACCGGGGAGCTGTTTTTT
CASSYRGLTGELFF
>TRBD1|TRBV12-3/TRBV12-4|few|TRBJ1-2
TGTGCCAGCAGTCTAGACAGGGGGAGAGCTAACTATGGCTACACCTTC
CASSLDRGRANYGYTF